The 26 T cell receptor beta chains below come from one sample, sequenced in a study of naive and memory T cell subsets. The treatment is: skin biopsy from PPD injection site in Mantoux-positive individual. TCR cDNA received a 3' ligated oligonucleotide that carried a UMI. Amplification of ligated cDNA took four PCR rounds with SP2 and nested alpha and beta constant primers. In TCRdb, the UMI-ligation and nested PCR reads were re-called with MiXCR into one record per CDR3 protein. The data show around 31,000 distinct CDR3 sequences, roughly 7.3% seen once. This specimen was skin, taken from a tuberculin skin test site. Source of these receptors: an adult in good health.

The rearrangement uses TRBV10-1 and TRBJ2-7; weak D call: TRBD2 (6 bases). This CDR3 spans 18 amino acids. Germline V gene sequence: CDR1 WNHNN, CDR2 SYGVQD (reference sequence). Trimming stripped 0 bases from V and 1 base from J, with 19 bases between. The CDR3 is CASSESNTGGKRSYEQYF. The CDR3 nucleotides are TGCGCCAGCAGTGAGTCGAATACCGGGGGTAAAAGATCCTACGAGCAGTACTTC.

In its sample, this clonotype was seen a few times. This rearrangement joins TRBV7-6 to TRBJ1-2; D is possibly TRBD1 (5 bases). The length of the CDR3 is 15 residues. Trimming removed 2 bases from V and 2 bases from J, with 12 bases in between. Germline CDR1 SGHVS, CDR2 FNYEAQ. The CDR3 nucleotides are TGTGCCAGCAGCTTATACCCCGACAGAAACTATGGCTACACCTTC. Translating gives CASSLYPDRNYGYTF.

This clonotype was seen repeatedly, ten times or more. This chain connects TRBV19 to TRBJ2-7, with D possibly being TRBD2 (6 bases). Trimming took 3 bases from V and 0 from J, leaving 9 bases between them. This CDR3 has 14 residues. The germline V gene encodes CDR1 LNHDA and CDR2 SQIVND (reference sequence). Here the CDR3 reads CASSIDGSSYEQYF. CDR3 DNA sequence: TGTGCCAGTAGTATCGACGGGAGCTCCTACGAGCAGTACTTC. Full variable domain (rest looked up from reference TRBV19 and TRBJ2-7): DGGITQSPKYLFRKEGQNVTLSCEQNLNHDAMYWYRQDPGQGLRLIYYSQIVNDFQKGDIAEGYSVSREKKESFPLTVTSAQKNPTAFYLCASSIDGSSYEQYFGPGTRLTVT.

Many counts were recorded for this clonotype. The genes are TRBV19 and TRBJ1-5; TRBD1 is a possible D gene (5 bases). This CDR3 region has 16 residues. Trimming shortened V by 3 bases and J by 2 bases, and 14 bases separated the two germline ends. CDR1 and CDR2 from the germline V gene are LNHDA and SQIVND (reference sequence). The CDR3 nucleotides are TGTGCCAGTAGTATTATGGGGGGTTCGGGCAATCAGCCCCAGCATTTT. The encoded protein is CASSIMGGSGNQPQHF.

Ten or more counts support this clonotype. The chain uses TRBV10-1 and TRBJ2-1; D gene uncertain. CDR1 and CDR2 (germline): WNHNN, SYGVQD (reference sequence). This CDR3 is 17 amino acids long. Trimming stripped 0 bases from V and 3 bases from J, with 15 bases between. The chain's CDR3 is CASSESLQSTNYNEQFF. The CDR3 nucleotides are TGCGCCAGCAGTGAGTCGCTCCAGTCTACGAACTACAATGAGCAGTTCTTC.

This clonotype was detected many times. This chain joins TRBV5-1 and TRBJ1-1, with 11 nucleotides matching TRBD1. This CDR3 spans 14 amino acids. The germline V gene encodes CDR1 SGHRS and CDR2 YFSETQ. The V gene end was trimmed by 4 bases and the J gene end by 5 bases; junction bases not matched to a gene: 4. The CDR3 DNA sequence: TGCGCCAGCAGCAAGGGACAGGGGGAGACTGAAGCTTTCTTT. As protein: CASSKGQGETEAFF.

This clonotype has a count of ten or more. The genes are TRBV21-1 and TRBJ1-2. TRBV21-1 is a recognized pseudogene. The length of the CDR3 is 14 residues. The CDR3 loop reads CASSKAPPNYGYTF. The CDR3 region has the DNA TGTGCCAGCAGCAAAGCGCCGCCAAACTATGGCTACACCTTC.

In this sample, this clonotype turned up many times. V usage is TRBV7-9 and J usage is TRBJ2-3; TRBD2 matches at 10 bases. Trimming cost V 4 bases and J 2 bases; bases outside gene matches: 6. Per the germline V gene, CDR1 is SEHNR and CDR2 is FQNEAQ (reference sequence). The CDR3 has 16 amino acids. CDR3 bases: TGTGCCAGCAGCTCAGTGACTAGCGGGCACACAGATACGCAGTATTTT. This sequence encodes CASSSVTSGHTDTQYF.

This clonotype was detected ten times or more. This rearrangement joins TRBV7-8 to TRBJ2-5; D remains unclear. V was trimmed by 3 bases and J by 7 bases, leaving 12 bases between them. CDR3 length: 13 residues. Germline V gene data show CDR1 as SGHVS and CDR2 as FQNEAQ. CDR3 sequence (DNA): TGTGCCAGCAGCTTCCAGGCCTCGGGGACCCAGTACTTC. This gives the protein CASSFQASGTQYF.

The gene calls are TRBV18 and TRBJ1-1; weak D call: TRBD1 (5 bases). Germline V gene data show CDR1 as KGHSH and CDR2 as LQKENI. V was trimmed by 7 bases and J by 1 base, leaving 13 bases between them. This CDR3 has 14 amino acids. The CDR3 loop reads CASLAGATNTEAFF. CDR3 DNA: TGTGCCAGCTTGGCTGGGGCAACGAACACTGAAGCTTTCTTT. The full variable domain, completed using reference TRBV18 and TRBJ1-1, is NAGVMQNPRHLVRRRGQEARLRCSPMKGHSHVYWYRQLPEEGLKFMVYLQKENIIDESGMPKERFSAEFPKEGPSILRIQQVVRGDSAAYFCASLAGATNTEAFFGQGTRLTVV.

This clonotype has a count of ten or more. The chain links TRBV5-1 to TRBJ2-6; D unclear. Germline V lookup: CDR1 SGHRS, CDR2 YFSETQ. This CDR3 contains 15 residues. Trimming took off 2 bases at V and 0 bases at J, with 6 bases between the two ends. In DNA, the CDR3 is TGCGCCAGCAGCTTAGTAAACTCTGGGGCCAACGTCCTGACTTTC. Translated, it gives CASSLVNSGANVLTF.

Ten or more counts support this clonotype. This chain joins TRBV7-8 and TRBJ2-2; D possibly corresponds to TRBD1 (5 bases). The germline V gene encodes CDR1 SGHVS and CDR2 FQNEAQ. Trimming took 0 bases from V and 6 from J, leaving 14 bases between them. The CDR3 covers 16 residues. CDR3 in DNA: TGTGCCAGCAGCTTAGCGGGGCCAGGAGTGGCCGGGGAGCTGTTTTTT. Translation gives CASSLAGPGVAGELFF.

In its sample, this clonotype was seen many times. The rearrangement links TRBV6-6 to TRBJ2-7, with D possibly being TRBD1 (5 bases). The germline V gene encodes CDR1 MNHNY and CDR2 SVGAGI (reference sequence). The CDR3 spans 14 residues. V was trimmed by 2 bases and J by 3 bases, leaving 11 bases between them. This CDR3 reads CASSYRLDSYEQYF. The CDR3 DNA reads TGTGCCAGCAGTTACCGCCTTGACAGCTACGAGCAGTACTTC.

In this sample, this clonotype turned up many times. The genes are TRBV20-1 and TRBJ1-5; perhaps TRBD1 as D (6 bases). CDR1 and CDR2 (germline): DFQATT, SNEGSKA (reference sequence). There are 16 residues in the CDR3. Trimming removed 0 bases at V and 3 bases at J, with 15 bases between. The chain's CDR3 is CSARDRGARNNQPQHF. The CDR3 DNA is TGCAGTGCTAGAGATCGGGGGGCGCGTAACAATCAGCCCCAGCATTTT.

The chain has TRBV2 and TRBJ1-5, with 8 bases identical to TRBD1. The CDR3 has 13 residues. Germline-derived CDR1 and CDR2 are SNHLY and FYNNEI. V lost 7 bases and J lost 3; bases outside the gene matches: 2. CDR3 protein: CASTDRVNQPQHF. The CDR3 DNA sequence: TGTGCCAGCACGGACAGGGTCAATCAGCCCCAGCATTTT.

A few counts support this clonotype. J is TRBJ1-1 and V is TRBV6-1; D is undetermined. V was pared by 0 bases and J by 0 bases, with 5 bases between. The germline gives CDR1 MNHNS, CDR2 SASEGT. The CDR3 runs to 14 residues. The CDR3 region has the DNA TGTGCCAGCAGTGAAGCACAGTTGAACACTGAAGCTTTCTTT. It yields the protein CASSEAQLNTEAFF.

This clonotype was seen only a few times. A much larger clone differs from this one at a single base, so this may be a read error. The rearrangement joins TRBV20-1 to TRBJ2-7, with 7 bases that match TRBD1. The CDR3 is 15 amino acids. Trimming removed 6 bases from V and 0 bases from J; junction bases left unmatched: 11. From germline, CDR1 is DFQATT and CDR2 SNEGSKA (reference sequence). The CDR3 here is CSAQDRDSCSYEQYF. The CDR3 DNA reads TGCAGTGCCCAGGACCGGGACAGCTGCTCCTACGAGCAGTACTTC.

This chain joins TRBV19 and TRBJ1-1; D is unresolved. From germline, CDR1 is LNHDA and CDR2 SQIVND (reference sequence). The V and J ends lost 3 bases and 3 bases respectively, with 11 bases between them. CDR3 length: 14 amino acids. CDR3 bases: TGTGCCAGTAGTATCCAGGTTTTTTACACTGAAGCTTTCTTT. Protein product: CASSIQVFYTEAFF. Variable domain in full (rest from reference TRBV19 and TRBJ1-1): DGGITQSPKYLFRKEGQNVTLSCEQNLNHDAMYWYRQDPGQGLRLIYYSQIVNDFQKGDIAEGYSVSREKKESFPLTVTSAQKNPTAFYLCASSIQVFYTEAFFGQGTRLTVV.

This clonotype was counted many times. Here the CDR3 DNA reads TGCAGCGTTGTTTGGGGCGCAGGTACTGAAGCTTTCTTT. Amino acids: CSVVWGAGTEAFF. The chain joins TRBV29-1 to TRBJ1-1; a possible D gene is TRBD1 (5 bases). The germline gives CDR1 SQVTM, CDR2 ANQGSEA. This CDR3 has 13 amino acids. V was shortened by 4 bases and J by 5 bases, with 14 bases between the two germline ends.

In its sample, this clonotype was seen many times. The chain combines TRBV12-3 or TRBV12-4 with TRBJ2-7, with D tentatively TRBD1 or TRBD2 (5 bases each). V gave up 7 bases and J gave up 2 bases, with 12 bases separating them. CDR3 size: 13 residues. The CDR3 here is CASNRQGAYEQYF. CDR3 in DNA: TGTGCCAGCAATCGGCAGGGAGCCTACGAGCAGTACTTC.

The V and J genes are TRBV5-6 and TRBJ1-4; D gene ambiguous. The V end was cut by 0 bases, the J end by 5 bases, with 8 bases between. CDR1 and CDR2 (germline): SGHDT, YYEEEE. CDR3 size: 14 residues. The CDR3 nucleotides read TGTGCCAGCAGCTTGGGAGGGCTCAATGAAAAACTGTTTTTT. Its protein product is CASSLGGLNEKLFF.

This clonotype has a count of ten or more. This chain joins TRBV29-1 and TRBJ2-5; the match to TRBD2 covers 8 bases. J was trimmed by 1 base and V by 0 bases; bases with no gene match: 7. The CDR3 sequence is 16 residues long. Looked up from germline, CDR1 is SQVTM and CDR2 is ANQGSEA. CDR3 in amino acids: CSVEDRGGKLQETQYF. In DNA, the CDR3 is TGCAGCGTTGAAGATCGCGGGGGGAAACTCCAAGAGACCCAGTACTTC.

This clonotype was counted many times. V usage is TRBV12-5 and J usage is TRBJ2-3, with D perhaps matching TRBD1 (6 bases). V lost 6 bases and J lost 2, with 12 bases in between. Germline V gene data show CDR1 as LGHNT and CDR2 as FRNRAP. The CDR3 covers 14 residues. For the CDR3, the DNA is TGTGCTAGTGGAGGGGCAGGGGACACAGATACGCAGTATTTT. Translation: CASGGAGDTDTQYF.

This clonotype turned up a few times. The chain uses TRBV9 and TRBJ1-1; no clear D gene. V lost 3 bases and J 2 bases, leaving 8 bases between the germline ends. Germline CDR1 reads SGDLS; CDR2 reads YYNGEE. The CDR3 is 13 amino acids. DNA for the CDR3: TGTGCCAGCAGCGCGCCCCCCAACACTGAAGCTTTCTTT. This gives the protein CASSAPPNTEAFF.

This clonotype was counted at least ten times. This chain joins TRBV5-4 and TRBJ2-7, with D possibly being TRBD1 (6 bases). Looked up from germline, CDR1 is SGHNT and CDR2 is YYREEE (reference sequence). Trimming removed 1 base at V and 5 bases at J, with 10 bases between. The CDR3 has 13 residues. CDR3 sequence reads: CASSLTGINEQYF. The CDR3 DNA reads TGTGCCAGCAGCTTGACAGGGATCAACGAGCAGTACTTC.

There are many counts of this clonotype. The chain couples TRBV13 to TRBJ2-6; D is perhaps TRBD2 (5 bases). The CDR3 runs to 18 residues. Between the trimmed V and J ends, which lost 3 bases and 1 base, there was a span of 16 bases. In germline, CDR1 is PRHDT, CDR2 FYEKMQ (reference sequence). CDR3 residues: CASSFDGRPKSGANVLTF. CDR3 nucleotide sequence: TGTGCCAGCAGCTTCGATGGGAGACCTAAATCTGGGGCCAACGTCCTGACTTTC.